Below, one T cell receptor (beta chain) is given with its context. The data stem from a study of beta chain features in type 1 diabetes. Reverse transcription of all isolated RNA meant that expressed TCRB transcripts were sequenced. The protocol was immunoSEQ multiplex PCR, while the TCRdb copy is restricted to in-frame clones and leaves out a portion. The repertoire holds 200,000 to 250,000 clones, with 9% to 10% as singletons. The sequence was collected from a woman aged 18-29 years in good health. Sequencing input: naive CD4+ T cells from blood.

CDR3 residues: CASRTGTGNGANVLTF. The CDR3 DNA follows: TGTGCCAGCAGAACCGGGACAGGTAATGGGGCCAACGTCCTGACTTTC. J is TRBJ2-6 and V is TRBV2, with TRBD1 matching over 8 bases. This CDR3 contains 16 residues. CDR1 and CDR2 from the germline V gene are SNHLY and FYNNEI. With 6 bases clipped from V and 3 bases from J, the junction kept 7 bases outside the gene matches.